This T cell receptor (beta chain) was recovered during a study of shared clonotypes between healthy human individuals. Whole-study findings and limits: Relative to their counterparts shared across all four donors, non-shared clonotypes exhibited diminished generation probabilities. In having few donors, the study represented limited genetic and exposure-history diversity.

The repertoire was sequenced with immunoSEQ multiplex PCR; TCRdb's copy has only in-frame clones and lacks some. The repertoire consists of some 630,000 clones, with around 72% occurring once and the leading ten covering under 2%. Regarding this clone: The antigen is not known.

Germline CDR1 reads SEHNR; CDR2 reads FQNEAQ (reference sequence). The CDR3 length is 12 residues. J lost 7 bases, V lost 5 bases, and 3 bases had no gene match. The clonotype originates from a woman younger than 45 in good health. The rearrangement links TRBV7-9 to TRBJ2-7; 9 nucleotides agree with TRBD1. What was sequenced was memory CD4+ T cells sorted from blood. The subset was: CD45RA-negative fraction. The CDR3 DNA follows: TGTGCCAGCAGCCCCGGACAGGGGGAGCAGTACTTC. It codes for CASSPGQGEQYF.